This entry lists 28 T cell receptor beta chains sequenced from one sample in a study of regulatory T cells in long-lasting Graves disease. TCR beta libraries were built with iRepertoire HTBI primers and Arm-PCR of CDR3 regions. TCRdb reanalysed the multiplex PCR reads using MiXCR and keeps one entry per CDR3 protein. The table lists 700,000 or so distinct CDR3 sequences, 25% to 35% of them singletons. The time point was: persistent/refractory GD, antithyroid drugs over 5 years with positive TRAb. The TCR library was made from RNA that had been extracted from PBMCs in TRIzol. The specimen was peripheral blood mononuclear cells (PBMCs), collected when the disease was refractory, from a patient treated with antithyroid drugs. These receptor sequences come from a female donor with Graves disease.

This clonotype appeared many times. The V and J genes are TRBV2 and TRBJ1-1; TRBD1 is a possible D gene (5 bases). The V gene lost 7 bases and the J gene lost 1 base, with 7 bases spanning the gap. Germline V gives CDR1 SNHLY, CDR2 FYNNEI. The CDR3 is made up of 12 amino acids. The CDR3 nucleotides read TGTGCCAGCATGGGGGGGAACACTGAAGCTTTCTTT. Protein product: CASMGGNTEAFF.

The CDR3 reads CASSTGNHEQYF. The CDR3 nucleotides are TGTGCCAGCAGCACAGGGAACCACGAGCAGTACTTC. V and J are TRBV6-2 or TRBV6-3 and TRBJ2-7; a possible D gene is TRBD1 (6 bases). The ends were cut back, 6 bases at V and 5 bases at J, with 11 bases in the middle. Germline V CDR1 and CDR2: MNHEY, SVGEGT. This CDR3 contains 12 residues.

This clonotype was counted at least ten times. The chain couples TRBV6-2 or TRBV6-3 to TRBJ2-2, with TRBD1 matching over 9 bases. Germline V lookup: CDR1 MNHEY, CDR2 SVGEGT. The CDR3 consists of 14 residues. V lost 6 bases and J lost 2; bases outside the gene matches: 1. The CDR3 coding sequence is TGTGCCAGCAGGGGACAGGGCAACACCGGGGAGCTGTTTTTT. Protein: CASRGQGNTGELFF.

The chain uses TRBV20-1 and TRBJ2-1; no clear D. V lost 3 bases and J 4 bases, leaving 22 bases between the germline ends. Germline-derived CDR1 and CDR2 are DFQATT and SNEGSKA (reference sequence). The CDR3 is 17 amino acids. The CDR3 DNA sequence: TGCAGTGCTAGGACGATTTCTGTCAGGAGCACGTACAATGAGCAGTTCTTC. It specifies CSARTISVRSTYNEQFF.

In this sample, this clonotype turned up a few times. The CDR3 DNA is TGTGCCAGGGCTGTGGGGGGACAGGGATCAGGCGGGGAGCTGTTTTTT. Its protein is CARAVGGQGSGGELFF. The rearrangement joins TRBV6-1 to TRBJ2-2; 9 bases are shared with TRBD1. Germline CDR1 and CDR2: MNHNS and SASEGT. This CDR3 has 16 amino acids. V dropped 9 bases and J dropped 7; count of bases not matched to a gene: 15.

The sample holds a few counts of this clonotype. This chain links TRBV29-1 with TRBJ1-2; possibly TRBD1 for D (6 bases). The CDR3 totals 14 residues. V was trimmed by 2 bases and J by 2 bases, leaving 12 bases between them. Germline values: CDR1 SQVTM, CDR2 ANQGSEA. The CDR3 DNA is TGCAGCGTTGAACCTCCAGGGGTAAACTATGGCTACACCTTC. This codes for CSVEPPGVNYGYTF.

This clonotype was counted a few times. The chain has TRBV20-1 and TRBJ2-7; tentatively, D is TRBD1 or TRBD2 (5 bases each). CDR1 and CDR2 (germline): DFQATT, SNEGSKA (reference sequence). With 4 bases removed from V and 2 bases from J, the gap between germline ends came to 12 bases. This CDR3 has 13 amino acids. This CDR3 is CSAIPGPAYEQYF. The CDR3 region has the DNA TGCAGTGCTATTCCGGGACCTGCCTACGAGCAGTACTTC.

This chain's CDR3 is CASSYPSNSVVGDTQYF. In DNA form, the CDR3 reads TGTGCCAGCAGTTATCCCTCCAATTCTGTAGTGGGGGATACGCAGTATTTT. The rearrangement joins TRBV6-1 to TRBJ2-3; no definite D call. The germline V and J ends were trimmed by 5 bases and 6 bases, with 24 bases remaining between them. Per the germline V gene, CDR1 is MNHNS and CDR2 is SASEGT. The CDR3 spans 17 residues.

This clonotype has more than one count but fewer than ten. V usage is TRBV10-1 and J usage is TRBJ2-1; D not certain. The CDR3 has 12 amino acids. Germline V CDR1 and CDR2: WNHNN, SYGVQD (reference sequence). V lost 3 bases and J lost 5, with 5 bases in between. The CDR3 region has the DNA TGCGCCAGCAGTGACCAAAACAATGAGCAGTTCTTC. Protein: CASSDQNNEQFF.

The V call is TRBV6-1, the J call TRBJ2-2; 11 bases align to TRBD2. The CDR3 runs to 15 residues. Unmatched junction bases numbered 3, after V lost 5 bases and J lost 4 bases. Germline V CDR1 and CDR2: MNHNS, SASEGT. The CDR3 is CASSTSGGSTGELFF. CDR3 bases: TGTGCCAGCAGTACTAGCGGGGGAAGCACCGGGGAGCTGTTTTTT.

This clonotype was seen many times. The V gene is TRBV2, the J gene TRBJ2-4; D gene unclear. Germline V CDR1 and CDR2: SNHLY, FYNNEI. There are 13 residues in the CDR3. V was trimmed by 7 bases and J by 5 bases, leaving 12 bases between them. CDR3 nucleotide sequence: TGTGCCAGCACCGAAGGCGTCCAAAACATTCAGTACTTC. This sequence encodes CASTEGVQNIQYF. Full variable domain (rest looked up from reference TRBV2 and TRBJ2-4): EPEVTQTPSHQVTQMGQEVILRCVPISNHLYFYWYRQILGQKVEFLVSFYNNEISEKSEIFDDQFSVERPDGSNFTLKIRSTKLEDSAMYFCASTEGVQNIQYFGAGTRLSVL.

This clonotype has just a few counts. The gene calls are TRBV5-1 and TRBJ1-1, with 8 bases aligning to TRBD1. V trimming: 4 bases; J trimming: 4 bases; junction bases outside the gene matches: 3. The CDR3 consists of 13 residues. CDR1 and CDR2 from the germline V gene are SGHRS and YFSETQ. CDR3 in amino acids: CASSHGQGTEAFF. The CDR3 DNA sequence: TGCGCCAGCAGCCACGGACAGGGCACTGAAGCTTTCTTT.

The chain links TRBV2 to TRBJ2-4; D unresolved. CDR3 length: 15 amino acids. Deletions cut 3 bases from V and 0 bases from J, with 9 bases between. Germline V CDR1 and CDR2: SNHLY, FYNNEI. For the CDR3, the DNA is TGTGCCAGCAGTGAGGGTACGGGAGCCAAAAACATTCAGTACTTC. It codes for CASSEGTGAKNIQYF.

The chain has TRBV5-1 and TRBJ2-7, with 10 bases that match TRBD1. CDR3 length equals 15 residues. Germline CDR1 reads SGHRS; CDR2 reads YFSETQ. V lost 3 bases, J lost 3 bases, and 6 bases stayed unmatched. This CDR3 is CASSSQGQGGYEQYF. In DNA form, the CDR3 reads TGCGCCAGCAGCTCGCAAGGACAGGGGGGCTACGAGCAGTACTTC.

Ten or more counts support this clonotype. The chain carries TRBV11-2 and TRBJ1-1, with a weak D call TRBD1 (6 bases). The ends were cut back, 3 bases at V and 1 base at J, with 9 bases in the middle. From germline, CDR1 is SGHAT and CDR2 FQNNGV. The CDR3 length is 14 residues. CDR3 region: CASSFGQPNTEAFF. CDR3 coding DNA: TGTGCCAGCAGCTTTGGACAGCCGAACACTGAAGCTTTCTTT. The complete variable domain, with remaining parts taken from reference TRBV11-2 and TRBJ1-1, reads EAGVAQSPRYKIIEKRQSVAFWCNPISGHATLYWYQQILGQGPKLLIQFQNNGVVDDSQLPKDRFSAERLKGVDSTLKIQPAKLEDSAVYLCASSFGQPNTEAFFGQGTRLTVV.

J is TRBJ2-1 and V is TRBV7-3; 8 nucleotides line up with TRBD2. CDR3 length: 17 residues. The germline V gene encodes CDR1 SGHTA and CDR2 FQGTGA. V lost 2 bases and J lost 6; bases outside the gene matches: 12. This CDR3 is CASSLSPGTRGSNEQFF. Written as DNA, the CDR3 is TGTGCCAGCAGCTTATCACCCGGGACTAGAGGGAGCAATGAGCAGTTCTTC.

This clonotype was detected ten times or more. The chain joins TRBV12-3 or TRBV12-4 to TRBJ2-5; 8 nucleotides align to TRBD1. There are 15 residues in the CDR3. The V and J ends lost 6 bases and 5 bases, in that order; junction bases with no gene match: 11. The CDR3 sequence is CASSQDQGAGETQYF. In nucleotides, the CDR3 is TGTGCCAGCAGCCAGGACCAGGGGGCAGGGGAGACCCAGTACTTC.

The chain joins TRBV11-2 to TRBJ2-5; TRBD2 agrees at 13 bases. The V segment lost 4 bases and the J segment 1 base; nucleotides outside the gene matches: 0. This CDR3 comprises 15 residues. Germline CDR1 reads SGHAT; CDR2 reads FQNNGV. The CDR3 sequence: CASSWTSGSQETQYF. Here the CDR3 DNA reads TGTGCCAGCAGCTGGACTAGCGGGAGCCAAGAGACCCAGTACTTC.

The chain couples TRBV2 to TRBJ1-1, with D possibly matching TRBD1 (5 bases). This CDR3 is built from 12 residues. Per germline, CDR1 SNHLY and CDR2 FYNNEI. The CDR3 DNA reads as TGTGGGGGGGACGGGGACCACACTGAAGCTTTCTTT. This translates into CGGDGDHTEAFF.

The CDR3: CASSSRTGAEAFF. The CDR3, as DNA: TGCGCCAGCTCTTCAAGGACAGGGGCTGAAGCTTTCTTT. This chain links TRBV5-1 with TRBJ1-1; 9 bases align to TRBD1. The germline gives CDR1 SGHRS, CDR2 YFSETQ. V lost 7 bases to trimming and J lost 6 bases; unmatched junction nucleotides: 7. This CDR3 contains 13 residues.

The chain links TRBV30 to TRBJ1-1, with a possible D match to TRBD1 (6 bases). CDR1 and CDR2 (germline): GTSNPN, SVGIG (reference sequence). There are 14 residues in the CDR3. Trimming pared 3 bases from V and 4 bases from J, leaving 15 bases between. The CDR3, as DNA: TGTGCCTGGAGGTGGGGGGCTGGTGGCACTGAAGCTTTCTTT. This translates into CAWRWGAGGTEAFF.

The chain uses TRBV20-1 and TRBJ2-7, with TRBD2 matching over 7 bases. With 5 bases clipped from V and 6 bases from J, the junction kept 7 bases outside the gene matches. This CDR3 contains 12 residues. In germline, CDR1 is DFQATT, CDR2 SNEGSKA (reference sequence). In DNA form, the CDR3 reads TGCAGTGCTCCGGAGGCGGGAGTCGAGCAGTACTTC. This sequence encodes CSAPEAGVEQYF.

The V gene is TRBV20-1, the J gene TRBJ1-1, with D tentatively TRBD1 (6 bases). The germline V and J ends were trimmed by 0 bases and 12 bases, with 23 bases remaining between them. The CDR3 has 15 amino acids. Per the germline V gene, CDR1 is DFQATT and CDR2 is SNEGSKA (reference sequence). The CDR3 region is CSARDPNGTPDGTFF. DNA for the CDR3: TGCAGTGCTAGAGATCCCAACGGGACACCCGACGGAACTTTCTTT.

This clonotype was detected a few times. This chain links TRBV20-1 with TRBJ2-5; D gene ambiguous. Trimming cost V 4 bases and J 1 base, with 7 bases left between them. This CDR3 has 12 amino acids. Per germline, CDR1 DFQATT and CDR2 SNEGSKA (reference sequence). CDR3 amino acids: CSANTAQETQYF. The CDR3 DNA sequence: TGCAGTGCTAATACTGCCCAAGAGACCCAGTACTTC.

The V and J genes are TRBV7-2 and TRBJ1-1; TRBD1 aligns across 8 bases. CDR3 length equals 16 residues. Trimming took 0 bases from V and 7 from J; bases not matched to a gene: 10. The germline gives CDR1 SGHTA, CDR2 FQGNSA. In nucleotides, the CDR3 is TGTGCCAGCAGCTTAGCTGGGAGCAGGGGGCGCGTTGAAGCTTTCTTT. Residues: CASSLAGSRGRVEAFF.

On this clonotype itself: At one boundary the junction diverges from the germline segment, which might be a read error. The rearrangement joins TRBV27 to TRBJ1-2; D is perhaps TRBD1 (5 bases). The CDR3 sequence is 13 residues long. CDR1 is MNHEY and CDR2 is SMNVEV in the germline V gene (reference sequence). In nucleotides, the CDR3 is TGTGTCAGCAGTCCAACAGGTACCTATGGCTACACCTTC. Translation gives CVSSPTGTYGYTF.

This CDR3 is CASSLGGREYGNTIYF. The CDR3 DNA reads as TGTGCCAGCAGCTTAGGCGGTAGGGAATATGGAAACACCATATATTTT. The V gene is TRBV7-8, the J gene TRBJ1-3, with D unresolved. CDR3 length: 16 amino acids. V was trimmed by 1 base and J by 3 bases, leaving 13 bases between them. Germline assignment: CDR1 SGHVS and CDR2 FQNEAQ.

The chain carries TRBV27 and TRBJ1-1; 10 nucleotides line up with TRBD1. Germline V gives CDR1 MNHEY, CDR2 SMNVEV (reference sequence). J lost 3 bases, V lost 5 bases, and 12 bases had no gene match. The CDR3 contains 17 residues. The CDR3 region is CASSTRWTGGWYTEAFF. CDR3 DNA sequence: TGTGCCAGCAGTACCCGTTGGACAGGGGGTTGGTACACTGAAGCTTTCTTT.